This T cell receptor (beta chain) was sequenced in a study of cytotoxic CD8 clonotypes in ibrutinib-treated CLL (dated by TCRdb to about 2021). As for the study more broadly: In this cohort, 15 or so patients were treatment-naive and ten to eleven were relapsed/refractory, while 17 to 18 had unmutated IGHV. Partial responses were observed in about 25 patients and complete responses in 2; after a median follow-up of around 68 months, remission was maintained in roughly 15 patients and progression was observed in roughly twelve. Response samples were obtained after a median of about 13 months of treatment, with a range of about 6 to 36 months. On average, each sample yielded 255,043 productive templates and about 94,000 productive rearrangements. Longitudinal samples were available for about 30% of the roughly 90 trial participants. Cryopreserved peripheral blood mononuclear cells were obtained before treatment, at response, and at either sustained remission or disease progression. All remission and progressive disease samples were collected while patients were still receiving ibrutinib. Study-wide conclusions, independent of this receptor: An increase in clonality was observed at ibrutinib response, with clonality remaining stable during sustained remission and falling back toward baseline at progression. Public clonotypes were rare and either shrank or stayed stable during treatment, and the rise in clonality at ibrutinib response reflected expansion of private clonotypes. Baseline clonality was found to be higher than that of age-matched healthy donors and was strongly correlated with circulating CD8+ T-cell counts. Sampling times were not matched between sustained-remission and progressing patients, and lymph node repertoires were not studied.

This clone has a handful of counts. The antigen it recognizes is unknown. Nothing much larger sits one base from this clone, and base qualities are not available. The time point label on this specimen signifies: about 11 months on ibrutinib. For TCR beta library preparation, roughly 2.2 micrograms of genomic DNA was extracted from cryopreserved PBMCs. Longitudinal blood samples from CLL patients on ibrutinib monotherapy were analyzed using high-throughput TCR beta sequencing. Patients were enrolled in a phase 2 open-label single-center ibrutinib monotherapy trial. On a MiSeq, deep resolution sequencing aimed for a depth between 1 in 1 million and 1 in 200,000 T cells, with each clonotype covered approximately 10x on average. The immunoSEQ hsTCRB Kit was used to generate TCR beta libraries. The study's processing was this. The data were analyzed with ImmunoSEQ Analyzer and ImmunoSEQ Data Assistant, and V, D and J gene assignments followed IMGT definitions. Clonality, which ranges from 0 to 1, was calculated as one minus the normalized Shannon entropy of productive rearrangement frequencies. Only overrepresented clonotypes making up at least 0.05% of the repertoire of each patient were included in the public clonotype analysis. Fewer than 15 repertoires from age-matched healthy donors, obtained from immuneACCESS, served as clonality controls. Imported from immuneACCESS, the table was reduced by TCRdb to in-frame sequences with V and J called. These copies leave out some clones; in studies compared against another copy, an unresolved V gene accounts for under half, and the cause of the remainder is not known. That table supplies the V and J calls and clone size; D and trimming were determined from the DNA. The sample table holds about 200,000 clones, of which 70% were seen once. 5.5% to 6% of the sample rests with the top ten.

The sequencing used PBMCs, collected after 12 months of ibrutinib treatment. This TCR was sampled from a human donor with chronic lymphocytic leukemia.

The nucleotide sequence reads as follows: TGTGCCAGCAGCCAACCTTATAGCGGGTCAAGGAATTATGGCTACACCTTC. Its protein product is CASSQPYSGSRNYGYTF. The chain uses TRBV4-2 and TRBJ1-2; confidence is insufficient to name the D gene. V is pared back by 2 bases and J by 5 bases, with 21 bases lying between the germline termini. The germline V gene yields LGHNA for CDR1 and YNFKEQ for CDR2. Including cysteine and phenylalanine, the CDR3 has 17 amino acids. The CDR3 DNA has 51 bases and is translated from base 1.